Below are 10 T cell receptor beta chains sequenced from a single sample in a study of OX40 agonist ivuxolimab in advanced cancers. Libraries were prepared by immunoSEQ multiplex PCR; TCRdb keeps only in-frame clonotypes and omits some of them. The table records more than 55,000 clones, 82% of them present only once. The source was CD4+ or CD8+ T cells sorted from blood, collected in a trial of the OX40 agonist ivuxolimab. These receptors originate from an adult with an advanced solid tumor such as melanoma, head and neck, liver or kidney cancer.

J is TRBJ2-3 and V is TRBV15; the match to TRBD1 covers 10 bases. The CDR3 consists of 16 residues. After removal of 2 bases from V and 3 bases from J, the junction contained 5 bases not matched to a gene. From germline, CDR1 is LNHNV and CDR2 YYDKDF (reference sequence). CDR3: CATSRPWTGGTDTQYF. CDR3 sequence (DNA): TGTGCCACCAGCAGACCGTGGACAGGGGGAACAGATACGCAGTATTTT.

This chain uses TRBV30 with TRBJ2-1, with D tentatively TRBD2 (6 bases). CDR1 is GTSNPN, CDR2 SVGIG, per germline (reference sequence). The CDR3 contains 13 residues. Trimming left V 3 bases short and J 5 bases short, with 11 bases between. The CDR3 sequence: CAWSGTLNNEQFF. Here the CDR3 DNA reads TGTGCCTGGAGCGGGACTCTGAACAATGAGCAGTTCTTC.

The chain joins TRBV18 to TRBJ1-4, with D unclear. Germline CDR1 KGHSH, CDR2 LQKENI. The CDR3 is 13 residues long. V was pared by 7 bases and J by 4 bases, with 10 bases between. The CDR3 is CASFNKDNEKLFF. As DNA, the CDR3 is TGTGCCAGCTTCAATAAGGATAATGAAAAACTGTTTTTT.

The rearrangement joins TRBV9 to TRBJ2-1; 11 positions agree with TRBD2. CDR1 is SGDLS and CDR2 is YYNGEE in the germline V gene. There are 16 residues in the CDR3. The V and J ends lost 4 bases and 6 bases, in that order; junction bases with no gene match: 9. This CDR3 is CASSHLRTSGFNEQFF. CDR3 coding DNA: TGTGCCAGCAGCCACCTCCGGACTAGCGGGTTCAATGAGCAGTTCTTC.

This clone has only a few counts. This sequence joins TRBV7-9 and TRBJ1-5, with D unresolved. CDR3 size: 13 residues. Germline V gene lookup returns CDR1 SEHNR and CDR2 FQNEAQ (reference sequence). The V end lost 5 bases, the J end lost 7 bases, and 12 bases lay between the germline ends. CDR3 amino acids: CASSPRKGQPQHF. The CDR3 nucleotides are TGTGCCAGCAGCCCCCGAAAGGGCCAGCCCCAGCATTTT. The full variable domain, completed using reference TRBV7-9 and TRBJ1-5, is DTGVSQNPRHKITKRGQNVTFRCDPISEHNRLYWYRQTLGQGPEFLTYFQNEAQLEKSRLLSDRFSAERPKGSFSTLEIQRTEQGDSAMYLCASSPRKGQPQHFGDGTRLSIL.

The genes are TRBV2 and TRBJ1-5, with D possibly TRBD1 on 5 matching bases. V was cut by 2 bases and J by 4 bases, with 9 bases left in between. The germline V gene encodes CDR1 SNHLY and CDR2 FYNNEI. The CDR3 totals 14 residues. The CDR3 here is CASSEWGMNQPQHF. The DNA of the CDR3 is TGTGCCAGCAGTGAATGGGGGATGAATCAGCCCCAGCATTTT.

Concerning this clone itself: No conserved phenylalanine or tryptophan ends this CDR3, so it is likely a read error. CDR3 protein: CASSQADSPYNSPLHL. The DNA of the CDR3 is TGCGCCAGCAGCCAAGCTGACAGCCCCTATAATTCACCCCTCCACCTT. V usage is TRBV4-1 and J usage is TRBJ1-6; possibly TRBD1 for D (5 bases). This CDR3 comprises 16 residues. V lost 1 base, J lost 2 bases, and 9 bases lay in between. CDR1 and CDR2 from the germline V gene are MGHRA and YSYEKL.

The chain carries TRBV27 and TRBJ2-1, with D hard to call. Germline values: CDR1 MNHEY, CDR2 SMNVEV (reference sequence). This CDR3 is built from 15 residues. The germline V and J ends were trimmed by 6 bases and 5 bases, with 17 bases remaining between them. The CDR3 sequence is CASSPSPVGNNEQFF. CDR3 nucleotides: TGTGCCAGCAGCCCTTCGCCCGTAGGGAACAATGAGCAGTTCTTC.

V usage is TRBV7-2 and J usage is TRBJ2-3, with 11 bases aligning to TRBD2. This CDR3 spans 16 amino acids. CDR1 is SGHTA, CDR2 FQGNSA, per germline. The trim removed 4 bases at V and 5 bases at J, leaving 8 bases unmatched. The CDR3 nucleotides are TGTGCCAGCAGCTCCCTTAGCGGGGGGGCAAGAGATACGCAGTATTTT. This gives the protein CASSSLSGGARDTQYF.

The chain recombines TRBV7-2 with TRBJ1-5; unclear D gene. Trimming removed 0 bases at V and 7 bases at J, with 13 bases between. The V gene's germline CDR1 is SGHTA and CDR2 FQGNSA. The CDR3 runs to 15 residues. The CDR3 spells CASSLAGGEGQPQHF. CDR3 coding DNA: TGTGCCAGCAGCTTAGCAGGAGGCGAGGGACAGCCCCAGCATTTT. The whole variable domain, remainder taken from reference TRBV7-2 and TRBJ1-5, is GAGVSQSPSNKVTEKGKDVELRCDPISGHTALYWYRQSLGQGLEFLIYFQGNSAPDKSGLPSDRFSAERTGGSVSTLTIQRTQQEDSAVYLCASSLAGGEGQPQHFGDGTRLSIL.